This TCR beta chain appears in the sequencing data of a study of T cell repertoires in cytomegalovirus infection. MiXCR, applied by TCRdb to the reads, yields one record per CDR3 protein. The sample comprises about 250,000 distinct CDR3 sequences, more than 15% of which are singletons, and approximately 44% rests with the top ten. Germline V gene data show CDR1 as SGHTA and CDR2 as FQGTGA. Trimming cost V 2 bases and J 1 base, with 11 bases left between them. The CDR3 contains 15 residues. The sample holds many counts of this clonotype. This receptor was taken from a human donor in good health (CMV status not recorded). Some clones in this sample may be carry-over from other donors' samples. Sequencing was performed on CD8+ T cells from PBMCs. The chain carries TRBV7-3 and TRBJ1-1; D is ambiguous. The CDR3 sequence: CASSLSASTNTEAFF. The CDR3 DNA reads TGTGCCAGCAGCTTATCAGCGAGTACGAACACTGAAGCTTTCTTT.